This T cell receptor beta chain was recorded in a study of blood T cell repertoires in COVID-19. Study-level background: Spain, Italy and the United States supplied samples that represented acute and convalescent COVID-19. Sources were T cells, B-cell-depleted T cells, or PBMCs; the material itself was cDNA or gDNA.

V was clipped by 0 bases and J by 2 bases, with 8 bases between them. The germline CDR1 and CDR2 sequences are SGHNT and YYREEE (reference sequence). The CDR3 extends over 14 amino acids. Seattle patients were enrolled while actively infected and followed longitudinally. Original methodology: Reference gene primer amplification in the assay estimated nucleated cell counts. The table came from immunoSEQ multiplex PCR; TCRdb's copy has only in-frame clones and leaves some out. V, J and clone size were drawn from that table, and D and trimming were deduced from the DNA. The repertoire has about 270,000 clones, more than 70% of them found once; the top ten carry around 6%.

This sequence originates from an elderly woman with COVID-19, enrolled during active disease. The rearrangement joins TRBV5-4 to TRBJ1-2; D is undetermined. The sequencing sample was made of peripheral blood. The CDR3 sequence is CASSLGVKNYGYTF. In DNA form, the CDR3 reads TGTGCCAGCAGCTTGGGAGTGAAAAACTATGGCTACACCTTC. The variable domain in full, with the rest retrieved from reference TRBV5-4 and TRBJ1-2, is ETGVTQSPTHLIKTRGQQVTLRCSSQSGHNTVSWYQQALGQGPQFIFQYYREEENGRGNFPPRFSGLQFPNYSSELNVNALELDDSALYLCASSLGVKNYGYTFGSGTRLTVV.